One and the same sample provided the 32 T cell receptor beta chains below, sequenced in a study of cytomegalovirus exposure and HLA in healthy donors. The PCR was carried out with 60 Vbeta primers and 13 Jbeta primers. Here immunoSEQ multiplex PCR was the method, and the copy in TCRdb shows in-frame clones only, minus some. In the table there are around 100,000 clones, under 70% of which are singletons. The sequencing sample was made of PBMCs. These receptors were obtained from a man in his late teens or twenties in good health and CMV-seropositive.

V gene TRBV28 combines with J gene TRBJ1-4, with unresolved D. Trimming took off 5 bases at V and 8 bases at J, with 15 bases between the two ends. CDR3 size: 14 residues. Germline V gene sequence: CDR1 MDHEN, CDR2 SYDVKM. The CDR3 DNA follows: TGTGCCAGCAGTCCAACCGGAGGTGGAGAAAAACTGTTTTTT. Translation: CASSPTGGGEKLFF.

The chain's CDR3 is CASRDSGQTYGYTF. The CDR3 DNA sequence: TGTGCCAGCAGAGACTCCGGACAGACCTATGGCTACACCTTC. The chain uses TRBV6-5 and TRBJ1-2; the D gene is possibly TRBD1 (6 bases). The V end lost 6 bases, the J end lost 4 bases, and 15 bases lay between the germline ends. The germline gives CDR1 MNHEY, CDR2 SVGAGI. The CDR3 is 14 residues long.

The V and J genes are TRBV14 and TRBJ1-1; TRBD1 aligns across 9 bases. CDR1 is SGHDN and CDR2 is FVKESK in the germline V gene. The V and J ends lost 2 bases and 9 bases, in that order; junction bases with no gene match: 7. The CDR3 extends over 14 amino acids. The CDR3: CASSQYGGQGKAFF. CDR3 bases: TGTGCCAGCAGCCAATACGGGGGACAGGGTAAAGCTTTCTTT. The whole variable domain, filled in from reference TRBV14 and TRBJ1-1, reads EAGVTQFPSHSVIEKGQTVTLRCDPISGHDNLYWYRRVMGKEIKFLLHFVKESKQDESGMPNNRFLAERTGGTYSTLKVQPAELEDSGVYFCASSQYGGQGKAFFGQGTRLTVV.

The V and J genes are TRBV6-5 and TRBJ1-6; D perhaps matches TRBD1 (5 bases). Trimming removed 8 bases from V and 10 bases from J, with 12 bases in between. CDR1 and CDR2 from the germline V gene are MNHEY and SVGAGI. This CDR3 has 12 residues. CDR3 loop: CASAKGFSPLHF. CDR3 DNA: TGTGCCAGCGCCAAGGGGTTCTCACCCCTCCACTTT.

This clone was observed a handful of times. The chain carries TRBV6-1 and TRBJ1-1; possible D gene TRBD1, 6 bases. Trimming took 6 bases from V and 9 from J, leaving 17 bases between them. Germline assignment: CDR1 MNHNS and CDR2 SASEGT. CDR3 length: 13 amino acids. The CDR3 loop reads CASSQQGRGKAFF. Written as DNA, the CDR3 is TGTGCCAGCAGCCAACAGGGTAGGGGAAAAGCTTTCTTT.

V usage is TRBV6-6 and J usage is TRBJ1-2, with 8 bases aligning to TRBD1. This CDR3 has 14 amino acids. Germline-derived CDR1 and CDR2 are MNHNY and SVGAGI (reference sequence). V lost 4 bases and J lost 7; bases outside the gene matches: 8. The CDR3 reads CASSSTGTGGGYTF. DNA for the CDR3: TGTGCCAGCAGTTCCACCGGGACAGGAGGTGGCTACACCTTC.

The chain has TRBV11-2 and TRBJ2-7, with 9 nucleotides matching TRBD2. This CDR3 contains 15 residues. The germline gives CDR1 SGHAT, CDR2 FQNNGV. The V segment lost 5 bases and the J segment 4 bases; nucleotides outside the gene matches: 9. The CDR3 nucleotides are TGTGCCAGCAGCCGTGCGGGGGGGCCTGGTTACGAGCAGTACTTC. It translates to CASSRAGGPGYEQYF.

J is TRBJ1-5 and V is TRBV19; the D is unclear. There are 14 residues in the CDR3. Germline V gene sequence: CDR1 LNHDA, CDR2 SQIVND (reference sequence). The V end lost 4 bases, the J end lost 0 bases, and 7 bases lay between the germline ends. The CDR3 sequence: CASSTTYSNQPQHF. The CDR3 DNA sequence: TGTGCCAGTAGTACTACGTATAGCAATCAGCCCCAGCATTTT.

V and J are TRBV6-6 and TRBJ2-7; 13 bases align to TRBD2. Germline lookup yields CDR1 MNHNY and CDR2 SVGAGI (reference sequence). CDR3 length equals 15 residues. Trimming cost V 7 bases and J 1 base; bases outside gene matches: 4. The CDR3 sequence is CASTTSGGVSYEQYF. For the CDR3, the DNA is TGTGCCAGCACCACTAGCGGGGGGGTGTCCTACGAGCAGTACTTC.

This chain joins TRBV4-1 and TRBJ2-1; TRBD2 might be the D (7 bases). The CDR3 sequence is 16 residues long. The V gene lost 1 base and the J gene lost 2 bases, with 12 bases spanning the gap. The germline V gene has CDR1 MGHRA and CDR2 YSYEKL. The CDR3 is CASSQVGGAAYNEQFF. CDR3 bases: TGCGCCAGCAGCCAAGTAGGGGGGGCGGCCTACAATGAGCAGTTCTTC.

V is TRBV6-1 and J is TRBJ2-3; 7 positions agree with TRBD2. CDR3 length: 17 amino acids. CDR1 and CDR2 (germline): MNHNS, SASEGT. V shed 2 bases, J shed 5 bases, and the junction held 13 bases outside the gene matches. The CDR3 coding sequence is TGTGCCAGCAGTGAAAGTAGGTCGAGCGGGGTAGGAGATACGCAGTATTTT. Amino acids: CASSESRSSGVGDTQYF.

This chain links TRBV2 with TRBJ1-5, with 9 nucleotides matching TRBD1. Trimming cost V 6 bases and J 1 base; bases outside gene matches: 7. The CDR3 totals 16 residues. Germline V gene sequence: CDR1 SNHLY, CDR2 FYNNEI. The CDR3 bases are TGTGCCAGCAGGCCACAGGGGGCTGTAAGCAATCAGCCCCAGCATTTT. It is translated as CASRPQGAVSNQPQHF.

The chain is built from TRBV28 and TRBJ1-5; 11 bases fit TRBD1. CDR3 length equals 15 residues. Germline CDR1 reads MDHEN; CDR2 reads SYDVKM. Trimming took 5 bases from V and 7 from J; bases not matched to a gene: 7. In nucleotides, the CDR3 is TGTGCCAGCAGTAGCGGGACAGGGGGTCGACAGCCCCAGCATTTT. Translating gives CASSSGTGGRQPQHF.

The J gene is TRBJ1-1, the V gene TRBV27, with D tentatively TRBD1 (5 bases). Germline CDR1 is MNHEY and CDR2 is SMNVEV (reference sequence). The CDR3 sequence is 16 residues long. The V end lost 5 bases, the J end lost 3 bases, and 19 bases lay between the germline ends. CDR3 region: CASSPNRIFMDTEAFF. CDR3 bases: TGTGCCAGCAGTCCAAACAGGATTTTCATGGACACTGAAGCTTTCTTT.

V usage is TRBV11-2 and J usage is TRBJ1-2, with D uncertain. Between the trimmed V and J ends, which lost 5 bases and 0 bases, there was a span of 16 bases. Germline V gene sequence: CDR1 SGHAT, CDR2 FQNNGV. This CDR3 contains 16 residues. The CDR3 sequence is CASSPPGRGTNYGYTF. The CDR3 coding sequence is TGTGCCAGCAGCCCTCCAGGCCGTGGCACTAACTATGGCTACACCTTC.

The chain is built from TRBV28 and TRBJ2-2, with D perhaps TRBD1 (5 bases). This CDR3 spans 16 amino acids. V was clipped by 3 bases and J by 0 bases, with 11 bases between them. Germline CDR1 reads MDHEN; CDR2 reads SYDVKM. The CDR3, as DNA: TGTGCCAGCAGTTTCAGTTGGGGCCCGAACACCGGGGAGCTGTTTTTT. Translated: CASSFSWGPNTGELFF.

This chain links TRBV6-4 with TRBJ2-7; D may be TRBD2 (7 bases). Looked up from germline, CDR1 is MRHNA and CDR2 is SNTAGT. The CDR3 contains 13 residues. Trimming pared 10 bases from V and 3 bases from J, leaving 16 bases between. The CDR3 loop is CATRGGASYEQYV. The DNA for the CDR3 is TGTGCCACTAGGGGGGGGGCGAGCTACGAGCAGTACGTC.

The V and J genes are TRBV27 and TRBJ1-5, with TRBD1 identical over 8 bases. This CDR3 has 15 residues. After removal of 0 bases from V and 5 bases from J, the junction contained 3 bases not matched to a gene. Germline CDR1 MNHEY, CDR2 SMNVEV (reference sequence). CDR3 sequence: CASSLSSGGYQPQHF. CDR3 DNA: TGTGCCAGCAGTTTATCATCAGGGGGCTATCAGCCCCAGCATTTT.

The V and J genes are TRBV19 and TRBJ1-5; D ambiguous. Germline values: CDR1 LNHDA, CDR2 SQIVND (reference sequence). Between the trimmed V and J ends, which lost 0 bases and 7 bases, there was a span of 7 bases. The CDR3 has 13 amino acids. As DNA, the CDR3 is TGTGCCAGTAGTATAGATGGGAGCCAGCCCCAGCATTTT. Its translation is CASSIDGSQPQHF.

The rearrangement joins TRBV6-5 to TRBJ1-5, with TRBD1 as a possible D gene (5 bases). The CDR3 extends over 14 amino acids. Germline V gene data show CDR1 as MNHEY and CDR2 as SVGAGI. V lost 2 bases and J lost 4, with 9 bases in between. The CDR3 DNA reads TGTGCCAGCAGTTACAGGGGCAAAAATCAGCCCCAGCATTTT. Its protein is CASSYRGKNQPQHF.

The chain couples TRBV15 to TRBJ2-7; a weak D match, TRBD2 (7 bases). CDR3 length: 16 amino acids. V was clipped by 0 bases and J by 3 bases, with 15 bases between them. Germline assignment: CDR1 LNHNV and CDR2 YYDKDF (reference sequence). The CDR3 region is CATSRDPGGLIYEQYF. The CDR3 DNA follows: TGTGCCACCAGCAGAGATCCGGGGGGCCTAATCTACGAGCAGTACTTC.

This chain connects TRBV30 to TRBJ2-7; a possible D gene is TRBD2 (6 bases). Per germline, CDR1 GTSNPN and CDR2 SVGIG (reference sequence). The CDR3 sequence is 14 residues long. Trimming took off 3 bases at V and 4 bases at J, with 16 bases between the two ends. CDR3 amino acids: CAWRERDWGYEQYF. The CDR3 DNA follows: TGTGCCTGGAGGGAGAGGGACTGGGGATACGAGCAGTACTTC.

The J gene is TRBJ2-1, the V gene TRBV29-1; D perhaps matches TRBD1 (5 bases). V was shortened by 1 base and J by 3 bases, with 13 bases between the two germline ends. This CDR3 is 15 amino acids long. Per germline, CDR1 SQVTM and CDR2 ANQGSEA. This CDR3 is CSVEGPQGLYNEQFF. CDR3 coding DNA: TGCAGCGTTGAAGGTCCCCAGGGCCTCTACAATGAGCAGTTCTTC.

This chain joins TRBV6-4 and TRBJ1-4, with TRBD1 as a possible D gene (6 bases). The length of the CDR3 is 18 residues. Trimming left V 4 bases short and J 3 bases short, with 21 bases between. Germline V gene data show CDR1 as MRHNA and CDR2 as SNTAGT. CDR3 nucleotide sequence: TGTGCCAGCAGTGCGAGGGGGAGAGGGTTCAAGGCTAATGAAAAACTGTTTTTT. This encodes CASSARGRGFKANEKLFF.

This clone was seen a few times. This chain links TRBV7-9 with TRBJ2-7; possible D gene TRBD1, 6 bases. In germline, CDR1 is SEHNR, CDR2 FQNEAQ (reference sequence). Trimming stripped 5 bases from V and 2 bases from J, with 16 bases between. CDR3 size: 15 residues. The CDR3 is CASSEGGRNPYEQYF. The CDR3 nucleotides are TGTGCCAGCAGCGAAGGGGGACGGAACCCCTACGAGCAGTACTTC. Based on the CDR3 plus reference TRBV7-9 and TRBJ2-7, the full variable domain is DTGVSQNPRHKITKRGQNVTFRCDPISEHNRLYWYRQTLGQGPEFLTYFQNEAQLEKSRLLSDRFSAERPKGSFSTLEIQRTEQGDSAMYLCASSEGGRNPYEQYFGPGTRLTVT.

This clone was detected only a few times. The chain recombines TRBV7-9 with TRBJ1-1; the D gene is possibly TRBD1 (6 bases). The CDR3 extends over 14 amino acids. CDR1 is SEHNR and CDR2 is FQNEAQ in the germline V gene (reference sequence). V shed 4 bases and J shed 1 base, with 10 bases lying between them. This CDR3 is CASSSGVWNTEAFF. Here the CDR3 DNA reads TGTGCCAGCAGCTCAGGGGTATGGAACACTGAAGCTTTCTTT.

The chain carries TRBV5-1 and TRBJ1-6, with 9 positions matching TRBD1. Trimming removed 5 bases from V and 9 bases from J; junction bases left unmatched: 12. CDR1 and CDR2 (germline): SGHRS, YFSETQ. This CDR3 contains 16 residues. CDR3 protein: CASSSDPGQGRSPLHF. The CDR3 bases are TGCGCCAGCAGTTCAGACCCGGGACAGGGACGTTCACCCCTCCACTTT.

The gene calls are TRBV4-1 and TRBJ2-7; 10 bases align to TRBD1. Germline V CDR1 and CDR2: MGHRA, YSYEKL. The CDR3 totals 13 residues. V dropped 4 bases and J dropped 5; count of bases not matched to a gene: 2. In DNA, the CDR3 is TGCGCCAGCAGCCCGGGACAGGGGCACGAGCAGTACTTC. It specifies CASSPGQGHEQYF.

This sequence joins TRBV5-6 and TRBJ1-2; possible D gene TRBD1, 6 bases. Deletions cut 2 bases from V and 2 bases from J, with 16 bases between. The CDR3 runs 16 residues. Germline CDR1 reads SGHDT; CDR2 reads YYEEEE. The CDR3 reads CASSFEHRAGNYGYTF. The CDR3 region has the DNA TGTGCCAGCAGCTTCGAACACAGGGCTGGGAACTATGGCTACACCTTC. The entire variable domain, with the rest obtained from reference TRBV5-6 and TRBJ1-2, is as follows: DAGVTQSPTHLIKTRGQQVTLRCSPKSGHDTVSWYQQALGQGPQFIFQYYEEEERQRGNFPDRFSGHQFPNYSSELNVNALLLGDSALYLCASSFEHRAGNYGYTFGSGTRLTVV.

The chain combines TRBV6-1 with TRBJ2-2; 11 positions match TRBD1. This CDR3 has 16 residues. Germline V gives CDR1 MNHNS, CDR2 SASEGT. The J segment lost 6 bases and the V segment lost 4 bases, leaving 7 bases of the junction unmatched. The CDR3 protein is CASSAPGTGGPGELFF. The CDR3 region has the DNA TGTGCCAGCAGTGCCCCTGGGACAGGGGGGCCCGGGGAGCTGTTTTTT.

This clone appeared a single time. This sequence joins TRBV10-3 and TRBJ1-3; D remains ambiguous. The CDR3 sequence is 15 residues long. Germline assignment: CDR1 ENHRY and CDR2 SYGVKD. The V and J ends lost 0 bases and 0 bases respectively, with 6 bases between them. The CDR3 loop is CAISESSVSGNTIYF. The DNA of the CDR3 is TGTGCCATCAGTGAGTCATCGGTCTCTGGAAACACCATATATTTT.

The chain recombines TRBV7-2 with TRBJ2-7, with 7 bases that match TRBD1. With 2 bases clipped from V and 4 bases from J, the junction kept 17 bases outside the gene matches. The CDR3 is 18 amino acids. Germline lookup yields CDR1 SGHTA and CDR2 FQGNSA. The CDR3 DNA sequence: TGTGCCAGCAGCTTACCCACCTTTCGACAGGGTCCAGGATACGAGCAGTACGTC. This translates into CASSLPTFRQGPGYEQYV.